The 5 T cell receptor beta chains in this list originate from one sample, sequenced in a study of blood T cell repertoires in COVID-19. Using immunoSEQ multiplex PCR, the repertoire was profiled, and TCRdb retains in-frame clones only, with some absent. Altogether 300,000 or so clones are present, about 88% being singletons, with the ten largest covering roughly 1%. Sequenced: PBMCs or T cells enriched from blood (not recorded which). All receptors derive from a woman in her thirties who had recovered from COVID-19.

The chain joins TRBV10-3 to TRBJ2-7; D is perhaps TRBD1 (5 bases). CDR3 length: 15 residues. V lost 5 bases, J lost 3 bases, and 17 bases lay in between. The V gene's germline CDR1 is ENHRY and CDR2 SYGVKD. CDR3 region: CAISPKDTAFYEQYF. DNA for the CDR3: TGTGCCATCAGTCCCAAGGACACCGCTTTCTACGAGCAGTACTTC.

The chain combines TRBV5-1 with TRBJ2-2, with D uncertain. Germline V CDR1 and CDR2: SGHRS, YFSETQ. The CDR3 extends over 14 amino acids. The V end was cut by 3 bases, the J end by 3 bases, with 9 bases between. Here the CDR3 DNA reads TGCGCCAGCAGCTCCCGGGTGGACACCGGGGAGCTGTTTTTT. Encoded protein: CASSSRVDTGELFF.

This CDR3 reads CASSLEGQGPYNEQFF. The CDR3 nucleotides read TGTGCCAGCAGCTTGGAAGGACAGGGCCCCTACAATGAGCAGTTCTTC. The chain carries TRBV5-8 and TRBJ2-1; TRBD1 agrees at 8 bases. With 0 bases clipped from V and 2 bases from J, the junction kept 4 bases outside the gene matches. The length of the CDR3 is 16 residues. The germline V gene encodes CDR1 SGHTS and CDR2 YDEGEE.

The chain joins TRBV6-1 to TRBJ1-1; maybe TRBD1 (6 bases). This CDR3 is 14 amino acids long. In germline, CDR1 is MNHNS, CDR2 SASEGT. V was pared by 2 bases and J by 5 bases, with 12 bases between. This CDR3 is CASSEKGGRTEAFF. In DNA, the CDR3 is TGTGCCAGCAGTGAAAAAGGGGGAAGAACTGAAGCTTTCTTT.

V usage is TRBV18 and J usage is TRBJ2-1; perhaps TRBD2 as D (5 bases). Germline V gene data show CDR1 as KGHSH and CDR2 as LQKENI. V was trimmed by 0 bases and J by 7 bases, leaving 10 bases between them. The CDR3 length is 14 residues. The chain's CDR3 is CASSPPPGRNEQFF. CDR3 DNA: TGTGCCAGCTCACCACCGCCGGGAAGGAATGAGCAGTTCTTC.